This entry is about one T cell receptor beta chain. What it recognizes is unknown. Any history of autoimmune disease or systemic immunosuppression disqualified patients. TCRdb keeps only in-frame clones here, not all; method: immunoSEQ multiplex PCR. This sample yields 100,000 to 150,000 clones, of which just over 90% are seen a single time; approximately 0.99% belongs to the top ten. These data are taken from a study of OX40 agonist ivuxolimab in advanced cancers. Overall study context: Ivuxolimab, which patients received intravenously every 2 weeks, was dosed at 0.01 to 10 mg/kg.

Germline V lookup: CDR1 SGHTA, CDR2 FQGTGA. This CDR3 has 15 residues. The ends lost 2 bases at V and 6 bases at J; junction bases unmatched: 2. Study findings and constraints: Which antigen the expanded peripheral T cells recognized is unknown. CD4+ and CD8+ blood T cells expanded clonally by week 6 at 0.1 to 3.0 mg/kg.

This chain joins TRBV7-3 and TRBJ2-1; TRBD2 agrees at 12 bases. This TCR was sampled from an adult with an advanced solid tumor such as melanoma, head and neck, liver or kidney cancer. The specimen comprised CD4+ or CD8+ T cells sorted from blood, sampled in a trial of the OX40 agonist ivuxolimab. CDR3 sequence (DNA): TGTGCCAGCAGCTTACTAGCGGGAGGGCCCAATGAGCAGTTCTTC. Protein product: CASSLLAGGPNEQFF.